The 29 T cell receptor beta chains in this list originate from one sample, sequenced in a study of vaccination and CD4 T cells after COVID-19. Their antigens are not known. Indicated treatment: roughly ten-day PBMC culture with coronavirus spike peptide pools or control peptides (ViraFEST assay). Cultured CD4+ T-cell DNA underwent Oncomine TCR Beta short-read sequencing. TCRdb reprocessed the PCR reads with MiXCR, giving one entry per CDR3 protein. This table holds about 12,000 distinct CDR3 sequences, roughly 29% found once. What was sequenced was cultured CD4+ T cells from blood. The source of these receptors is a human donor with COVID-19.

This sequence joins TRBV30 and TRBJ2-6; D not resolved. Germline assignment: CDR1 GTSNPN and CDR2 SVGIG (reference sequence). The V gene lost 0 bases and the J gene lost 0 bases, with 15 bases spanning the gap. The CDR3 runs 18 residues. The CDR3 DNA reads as TGTGCCTGGAGTGTATTGCAGGCCCCAAGCTCTGGGGCCAACGTCCTGACTTTC. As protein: CAWSVLQAPSSGANVLTF. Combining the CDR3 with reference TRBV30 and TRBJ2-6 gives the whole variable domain SQTIHQWPATLVQPVGSPLSLECTVEGTSNPNLYWYRQAAGRGLQLLFYSVGIGQISSEVPQNLSASRPQDRQFILSSKKLLLSDSGFYLCAWSVLQAPSSGANVLTFGAGSRLTVL.

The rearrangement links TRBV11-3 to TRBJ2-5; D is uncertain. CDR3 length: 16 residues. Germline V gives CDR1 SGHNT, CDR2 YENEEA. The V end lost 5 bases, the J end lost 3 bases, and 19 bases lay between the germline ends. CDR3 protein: CASSTRQASEEETQYF. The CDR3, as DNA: TGTGCCAGCAGCACCCGCCAGGCCAGCGAAGAAGAGACCCAGTACTTC.

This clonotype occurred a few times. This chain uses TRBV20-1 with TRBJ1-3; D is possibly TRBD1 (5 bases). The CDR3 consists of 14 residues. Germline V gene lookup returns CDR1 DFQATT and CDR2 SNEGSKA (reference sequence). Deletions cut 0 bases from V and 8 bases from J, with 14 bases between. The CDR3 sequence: CSARDLARGDTIYF. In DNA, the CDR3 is TGCAGTGCTAGAGATTTGGCAAGGGGAGACACCATATATTTT.

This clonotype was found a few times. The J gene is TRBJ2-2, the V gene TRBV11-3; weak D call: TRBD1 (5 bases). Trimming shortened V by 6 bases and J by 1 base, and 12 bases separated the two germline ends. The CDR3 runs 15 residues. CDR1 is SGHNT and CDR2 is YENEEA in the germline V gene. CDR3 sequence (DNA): TGTGCCAGCAGGGGGCAGGCCAAGAACACCGGGGAGCTGTTTTTT. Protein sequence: CASRGQAKNTGELFF.

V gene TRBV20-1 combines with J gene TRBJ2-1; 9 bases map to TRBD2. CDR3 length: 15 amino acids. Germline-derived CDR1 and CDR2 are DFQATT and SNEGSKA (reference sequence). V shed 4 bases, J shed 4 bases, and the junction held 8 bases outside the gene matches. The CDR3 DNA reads TGCAGTGCTATTCGAATAGCGGGGGCTTACAATGAGCAGTTCTTC. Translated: CSAIRIAGAYNEQFF.

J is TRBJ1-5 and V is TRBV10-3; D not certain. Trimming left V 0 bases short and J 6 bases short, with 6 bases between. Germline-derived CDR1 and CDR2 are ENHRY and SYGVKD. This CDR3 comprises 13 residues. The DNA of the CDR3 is TGTGCCATCAGTGAGTCAGGGAGTCAGCCCCAGCATTTT. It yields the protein CAISESGSQPQHF.

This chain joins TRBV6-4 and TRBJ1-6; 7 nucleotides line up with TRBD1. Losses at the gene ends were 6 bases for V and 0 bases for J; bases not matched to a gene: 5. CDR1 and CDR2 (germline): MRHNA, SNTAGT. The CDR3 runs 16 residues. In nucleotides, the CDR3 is TGTGCCAGCAGACTACAGGGGAGCTCCTATAATTCACCCCTCCACTTT. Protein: CASRLQGSSYNSPLHF.

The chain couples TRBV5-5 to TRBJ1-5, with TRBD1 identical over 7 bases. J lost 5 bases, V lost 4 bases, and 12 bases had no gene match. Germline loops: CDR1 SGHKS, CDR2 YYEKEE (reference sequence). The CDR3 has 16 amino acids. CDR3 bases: TGTGCCAGCAGCCGCCTAGGGGGCAGGGGGGATCAGCCCCAGCATTTT. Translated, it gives CASSRLGGRGDQPQHF.

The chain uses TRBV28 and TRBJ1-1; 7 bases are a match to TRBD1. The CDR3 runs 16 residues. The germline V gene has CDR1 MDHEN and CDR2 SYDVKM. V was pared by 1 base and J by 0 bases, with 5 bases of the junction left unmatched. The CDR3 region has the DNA TGTGCCAGCAGTTTATCAACCGGGACAGTGAACACTGAAGCTTTCTTT. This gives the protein CASSLSTGTVNTEAFF.

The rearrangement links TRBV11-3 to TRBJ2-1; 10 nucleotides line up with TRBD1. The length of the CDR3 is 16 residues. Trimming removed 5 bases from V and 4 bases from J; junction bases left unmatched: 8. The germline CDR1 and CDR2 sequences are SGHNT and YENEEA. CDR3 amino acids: CASSQFPGQGYNEQFF. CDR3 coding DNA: TGTGCCAGCAGCCAATTTCCGGGACAGGGGTACAATGAGCAGTTCTTC.

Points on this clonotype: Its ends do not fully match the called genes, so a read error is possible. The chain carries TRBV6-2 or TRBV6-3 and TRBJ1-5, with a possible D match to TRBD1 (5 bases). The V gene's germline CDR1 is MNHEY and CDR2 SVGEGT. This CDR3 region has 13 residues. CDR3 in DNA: TGTGCCAGCAGTTACTCCCAGCGACAGCCCCGGCATTTT. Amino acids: CASSYSQRQPRHF.

CDR3 sequence: CASTEVGYRHGYTF. The DNA for the CDR3 is TGTGCCAGTACCGAAGTAGGATATCGGCATGGCTACACCTTC. The chain uses TRBV19 and TRBJ1-2; D gene ambiguous. Germline CDR1 and CDR2: LNHDA and SQIVND (reference sequence). The CDR3 is 14 residues long. The V end lost 7 bases, the J end lost 6 bases, and 18 bases lay between the germline ends.

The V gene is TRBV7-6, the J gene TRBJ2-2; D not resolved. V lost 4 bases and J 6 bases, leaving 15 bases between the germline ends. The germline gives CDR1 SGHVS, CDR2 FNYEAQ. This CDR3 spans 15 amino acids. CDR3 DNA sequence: TGTGCCAGCAGCTCCGACGACCTCAATGCCGGGGAGCTGTTTTTT. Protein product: CASSSDDLNAGELFF.

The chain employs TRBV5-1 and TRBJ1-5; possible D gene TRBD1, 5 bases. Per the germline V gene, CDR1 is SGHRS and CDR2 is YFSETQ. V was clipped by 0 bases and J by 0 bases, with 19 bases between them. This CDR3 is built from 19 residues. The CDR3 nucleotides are TGCGCCAGCAGCTTGGCCGACAGCTCCTCAAACTATAGCAATCAGCCCCAGCATTTT. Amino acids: CASSLADSSSNYSNQPQHF.

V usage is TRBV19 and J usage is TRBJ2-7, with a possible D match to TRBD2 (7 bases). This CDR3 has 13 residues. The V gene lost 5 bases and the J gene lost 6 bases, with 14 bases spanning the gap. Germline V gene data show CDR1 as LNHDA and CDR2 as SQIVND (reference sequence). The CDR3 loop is CASSLPGGREQYF. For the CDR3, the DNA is TGTGCCAGTAGTCTCCCGGGGGGCCGCGAGCAGTACTTC.

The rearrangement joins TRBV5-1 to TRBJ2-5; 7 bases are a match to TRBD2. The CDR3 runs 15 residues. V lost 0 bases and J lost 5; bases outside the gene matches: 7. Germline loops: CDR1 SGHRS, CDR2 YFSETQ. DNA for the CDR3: TGCGCCAGCAGCTTGGGGTCGGGGGGAGCGGAGACCCAGTACTTC. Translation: CASSLGSGGAETQYF.

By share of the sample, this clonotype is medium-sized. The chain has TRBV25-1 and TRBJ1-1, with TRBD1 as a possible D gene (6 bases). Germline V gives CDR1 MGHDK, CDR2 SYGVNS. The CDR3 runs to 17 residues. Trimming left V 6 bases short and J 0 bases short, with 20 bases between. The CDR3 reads CASSIPTGSQMNTEAFF. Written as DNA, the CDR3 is TGTGCCAGCAGCATCCCCACAGGGAGTCAAATGAACACTGAAGCTTTCTTT.

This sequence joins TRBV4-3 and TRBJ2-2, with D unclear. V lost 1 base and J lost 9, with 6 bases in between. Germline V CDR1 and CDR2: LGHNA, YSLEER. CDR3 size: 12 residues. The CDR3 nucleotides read TGCGCCAGCAGCCAAGGATCTCGGGAGCTGTTTTTT. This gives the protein CASSQGSRELFF.

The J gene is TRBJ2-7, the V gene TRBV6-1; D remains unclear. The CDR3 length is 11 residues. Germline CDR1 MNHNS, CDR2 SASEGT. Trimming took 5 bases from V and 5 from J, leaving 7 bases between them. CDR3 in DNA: TGTGCCAGCAGTCGGACGGACGAGCAGTACTTC. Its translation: CASSRTDEQYF.

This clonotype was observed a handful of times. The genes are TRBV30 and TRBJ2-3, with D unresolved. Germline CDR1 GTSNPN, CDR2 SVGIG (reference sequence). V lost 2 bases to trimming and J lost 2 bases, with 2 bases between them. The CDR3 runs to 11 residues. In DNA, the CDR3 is TGTGCCTGGAGTACCACAGATACGCAGTATTTT. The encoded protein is CAWSTTDTQYF.

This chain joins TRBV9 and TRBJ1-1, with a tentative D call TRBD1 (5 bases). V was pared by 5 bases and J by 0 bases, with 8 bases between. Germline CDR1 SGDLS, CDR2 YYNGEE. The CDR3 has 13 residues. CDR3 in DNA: TGTGCCAGCAGAGCAGGGATGAACACTGAAGCTTTCTTT. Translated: CASRAGMNTEAFF.

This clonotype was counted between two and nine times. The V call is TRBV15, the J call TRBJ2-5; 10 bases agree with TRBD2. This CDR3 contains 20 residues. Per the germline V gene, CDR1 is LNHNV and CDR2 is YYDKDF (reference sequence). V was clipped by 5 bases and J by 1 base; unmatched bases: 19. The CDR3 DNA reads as TGTGCCACCAGCCCCCGTGGACTAGCGGTTAATCCTTTCCTCCAAGAGACCCAGTACTTC. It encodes CATSPRGLAVNPFLQETQYF. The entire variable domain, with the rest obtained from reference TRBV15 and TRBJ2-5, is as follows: DAMVIQNPRYQVTQFGKPVTLSCSQTLNHNVMYWYQQKSSQAPKLLFHYYDKDFNNEADTPDNFQSRRPNTSFCFLDIRSPGLGDTAMYLCATSPRGLAVNPFLQETQYFGPGTRLLVL.

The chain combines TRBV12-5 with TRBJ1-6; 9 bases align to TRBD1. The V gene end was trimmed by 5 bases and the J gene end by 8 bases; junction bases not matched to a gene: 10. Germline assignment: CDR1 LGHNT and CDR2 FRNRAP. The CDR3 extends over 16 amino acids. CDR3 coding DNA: TGTGCTAGTGGTGAGAAGCTCCGGGACAGGGATTCACCCCTCCACTTT. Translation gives CASGEKLRDRDSPLHF.

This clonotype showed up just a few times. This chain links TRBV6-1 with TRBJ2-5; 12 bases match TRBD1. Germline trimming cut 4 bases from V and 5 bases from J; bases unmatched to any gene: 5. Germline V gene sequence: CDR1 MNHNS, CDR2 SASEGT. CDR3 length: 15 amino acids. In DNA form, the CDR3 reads TGTGCCAGCAGTGGGGACAGGGGGCTCCAGGAGACCCAGTACTTC. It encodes CASSGDRGLQETQYF.

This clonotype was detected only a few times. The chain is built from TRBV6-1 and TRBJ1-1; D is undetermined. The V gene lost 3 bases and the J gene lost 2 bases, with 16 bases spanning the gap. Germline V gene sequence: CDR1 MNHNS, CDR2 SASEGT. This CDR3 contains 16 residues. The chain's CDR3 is CASSDEGAVTNTEAFF. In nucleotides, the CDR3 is TGTGCCAGCAGTGATGAGGGAGCAGTCACCAACACTGAAGCTTTCTTT.

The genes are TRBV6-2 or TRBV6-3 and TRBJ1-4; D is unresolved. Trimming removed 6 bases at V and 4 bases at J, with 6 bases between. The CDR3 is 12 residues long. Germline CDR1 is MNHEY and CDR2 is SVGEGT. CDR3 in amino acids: CASSPVNEKLFF. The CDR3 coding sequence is TGTGCCAGCAGCCCGGTTAATGAAAAACTGTTTTTT.

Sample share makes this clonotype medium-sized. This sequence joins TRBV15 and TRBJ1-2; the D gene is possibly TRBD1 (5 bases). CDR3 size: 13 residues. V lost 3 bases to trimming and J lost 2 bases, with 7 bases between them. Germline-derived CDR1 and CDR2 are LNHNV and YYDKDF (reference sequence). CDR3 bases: TGTGCCACCAGCAGCAGGGTGAACTATGGCTACACCTTC. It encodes CATSSRVNYGYTF.

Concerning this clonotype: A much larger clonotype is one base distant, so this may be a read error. CDR3 region: CVTESLGAARQPQHF. As DNA, the CDR3 is TGTGTCACGGAGTCCCTAGGCGCAGCACGGCAGCCCCAGCATTTT. V usage is TRBV15 and J usage is TRBJ1-5; D uncertain. Germline CDR1 reads LNHNV; CDR2 reads YYDKDF (reference sequence). The CDR3 extends over 15 amino acids.

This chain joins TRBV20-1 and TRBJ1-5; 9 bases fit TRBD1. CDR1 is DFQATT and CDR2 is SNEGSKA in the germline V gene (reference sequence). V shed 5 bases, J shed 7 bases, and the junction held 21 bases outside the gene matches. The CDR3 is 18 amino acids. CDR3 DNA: TGCAGTGCTCCCCCCTCGGGGGACAGGGCACTTTTCTCGCAGCCCCAGCATTTT. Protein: CSAPPSGDRALFSQPQHF.